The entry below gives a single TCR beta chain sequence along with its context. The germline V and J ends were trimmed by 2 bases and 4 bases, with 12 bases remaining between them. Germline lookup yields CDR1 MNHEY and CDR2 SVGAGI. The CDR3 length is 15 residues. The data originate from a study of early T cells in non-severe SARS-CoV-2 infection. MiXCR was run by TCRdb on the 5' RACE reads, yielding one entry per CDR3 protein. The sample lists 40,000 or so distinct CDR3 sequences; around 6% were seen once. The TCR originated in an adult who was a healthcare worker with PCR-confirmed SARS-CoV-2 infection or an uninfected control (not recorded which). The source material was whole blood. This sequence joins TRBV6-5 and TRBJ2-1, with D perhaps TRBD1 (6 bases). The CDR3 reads CASSYQGQAYNEQFF. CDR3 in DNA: TGTGCCAGCAGTTACCAGGGGCAGGCGTACAATGAGCAGTTCTTC.